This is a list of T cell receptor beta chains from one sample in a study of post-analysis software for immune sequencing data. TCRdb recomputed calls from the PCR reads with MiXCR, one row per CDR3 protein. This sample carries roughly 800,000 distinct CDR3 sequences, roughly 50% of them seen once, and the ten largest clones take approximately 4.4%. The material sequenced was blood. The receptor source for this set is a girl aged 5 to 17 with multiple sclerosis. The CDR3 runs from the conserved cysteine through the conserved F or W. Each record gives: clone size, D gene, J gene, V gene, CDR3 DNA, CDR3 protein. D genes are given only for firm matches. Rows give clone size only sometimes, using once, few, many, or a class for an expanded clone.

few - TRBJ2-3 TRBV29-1 TGCAGCGTTGACGAGGGATGGGCAGATACGCAGTATTTT CSVDEGWADTQYF
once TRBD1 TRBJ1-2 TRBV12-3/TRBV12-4 TGTGCCAGCTCAACCGGGACAGGGAATCGTGGCTACACCTTC CASSTGTGNRGYTF
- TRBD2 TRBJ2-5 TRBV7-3 TGTGCCAGCAGCCCGACTAGCGGGAGAGCTCTTGCTGAGACCCAGTACTTC CASSPTSGRALAETQYF
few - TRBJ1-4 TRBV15 TGTGCCACCAGCATACAGCCCTGGGGTGAAAAACTGTTTTTT CATSIQPWGEKLFF
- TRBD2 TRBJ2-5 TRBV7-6 TGTGCCAGCAGCTTAGTAGGCCGACTAGCGGGAGGGCCCTCGAAAGAGACCCAGTACTTC CASSLVGRLAGGPSKETQYF
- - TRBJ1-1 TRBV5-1 TGCGCCAGCAGCTTGGGCCCGCCCATGAACACTGAAGCTTTCTTT CASSLGPPMNTEAFF
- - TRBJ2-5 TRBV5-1 TGCGCCAGCAGCTGGACAGCCACCCTCCAAGAGACCCAGTACTTC CASSWTATLQETQYF
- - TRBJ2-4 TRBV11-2 TGTGCCAGCAGATTGACAGGCCTCTTAGCCAAAAACATTCAGTACTTC CASRLTGLLAKNIQYF
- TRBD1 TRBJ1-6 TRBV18 TGTGCCAGCGCAGAGACAGGGGCTGATTCACCCCTCCACTTT CASAETGADSPLHF
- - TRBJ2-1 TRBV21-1 TGTGCCAGCAGCAAATATGGGATAAGCAGCGACAATGAGCAGTTCTTC CASSKYGISSDNEQFF
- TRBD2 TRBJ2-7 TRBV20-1 TGCAGTGCTAGAGTTTGGCGGGAGAGCTCCTACGAGCAGTACTTC CSARVWRESSYEQYF
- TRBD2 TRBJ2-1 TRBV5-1 TGCGCCAGCAGCTTAAACTCCGGGACTAGCGACTACAATGAGCAGTTCTTC CASSLNSGTSDYNEQFF
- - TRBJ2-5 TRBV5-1 TGCGCCAGCAGCTCCCTATCGGGGGAGACCCAGTACTTC CASSSLSGETQYF
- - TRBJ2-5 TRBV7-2 TGTGCCAGCACCACCGGGCCATCGGTCGAGGCCCAGTACTTC CASTTGPSVEAQYF
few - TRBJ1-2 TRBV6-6 TGTGCCAGCAGTTTCCAGGGTAATGGCTACACCTTC CASSFQGNGYTF
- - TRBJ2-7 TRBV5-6 TGTGCCAGCAGCTTGCTCCTCGGGGGATCTGCCTACGAGCAGTACTTC CASSLLLGGSAYEQYF
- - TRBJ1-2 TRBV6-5 TGTGCCAGCAGTTACCTGAGAAACTATGGCTACACCTTC CASSYLRNYGYTF
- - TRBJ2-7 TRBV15 TGTGCCACCAGCAGAGGCAACGAGCAGTACTTC CATSRGNEQYF
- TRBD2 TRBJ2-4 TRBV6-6 TGTGCCAGCAGTTACGGGGGGGAAAACATTCAGTACTTC CASSYGGENIQYF
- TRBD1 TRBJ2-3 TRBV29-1 TGCAGCACCAACCGGGACAGCACAGACCCGCAGTATTTT CSTNRDSTDPQYF
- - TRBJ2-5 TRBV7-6 TGTGCCAGCAGTTGCGGAGAGATCCAAGAGACCCAGTACTTC CASSCGEIQETQYF
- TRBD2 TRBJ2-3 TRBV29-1 TGCAGCGTTAAAGGCACCCTTGCTAGCGGGAGCACAGATACGCAGTATTTT CSVKGTLASGSTDTQYF
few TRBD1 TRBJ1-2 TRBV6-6 TGTGCCAGCAGGCCGGGACAGGGGGACTATGGCTACACCTTC CASRPGQGDYGYTF
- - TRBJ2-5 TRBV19 TGTGCCACCGGGCTTTCGGGCGAAGAGACCCAGTACTTC CATGLSGEETQYF
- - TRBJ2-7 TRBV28 TGTGCCAGCGGCCTTAGGCAGTACTTC CASGLRQYF
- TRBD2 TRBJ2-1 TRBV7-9 TGTGCCTGCAGCCCTAGCGGGGGTCGACCCAGTGAGCAGTTCTTC CACSPSGGRPSEQFF
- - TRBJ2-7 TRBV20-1 TGCAGTGCTAGAGATCTCCCCGTCGGCGAGCAGTACTTC CSARDLPVGEQYF
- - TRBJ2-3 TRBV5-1 TGCGCCAGCAGCCTCGGGACACAAGCCACAGATACGCAGTATTTT CASSLGTQATDTQYF
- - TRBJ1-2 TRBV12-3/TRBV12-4 TGTGCCAGCAGTTTCGTTAGGAACTATGGCTACACCTTC CASSFVRNYGYTF
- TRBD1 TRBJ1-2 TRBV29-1 TGCAGCGTTGCAAGATCGACAGGGGATGGCTACACCTTC CSVARSTGDGYTF
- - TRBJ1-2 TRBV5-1 TGCGCCAGCAGCTTGGATCCAGGTACCGGTGGCTACACCTTC CASSLDPGTGGYTF
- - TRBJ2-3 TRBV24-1 TGTGCCACCAGTGATTTAGCAGATACGCAGTATTTT CATSDLADTQYF
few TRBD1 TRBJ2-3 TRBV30 TGTGCCTGGAGTTTCGGGACAGGGAGCACAGATACGCAGTATTTT CAWSFGTGSTDTQYF
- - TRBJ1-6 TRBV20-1 TGCAGTGCTAGAGAGAGCGGGGCAGGGCCTCGTTATAATTCACCCCTCCACTTT CSARESGAGPRYNSPLHF
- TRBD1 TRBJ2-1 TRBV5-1 TGCGCCAGCAGCTTGGATGGGGTAAACCTGGACAGGGAGAATGAGCAGTTCTTC CASSLDGVNLDRENEQFF
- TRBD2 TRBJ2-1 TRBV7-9 TGTGCCAGCAGCACACTGAAAGGGACTAGCGGATTCAATGAGCAGTTCTTC CASSTLKGTSGFNEQFF
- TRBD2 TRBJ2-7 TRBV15 TGTGCCACCAGCAGAGATCGAGCGGGGGCCTACGAGCAGTACTTC CATSRDRAGAYEQYF